The clone carrying this T cell receptor beta chain has more than one count but fewer than ten. Its matching antigen is unknown. TCRdb's copy holds only in-frame clones and misses some; the assay was immunoSEQ multiplex PCR. The sample lists around 81,000 clones; about 88% were seen once. This entry comes from a study of identifying expanded T cells in peripheral blood. No infections or other immune events were documented during collection. Study-wide findings and caveats: Clone count variance between approximately two-week samples rose with total template count. About 1.2 clones differed between technical replicates, versus roughly 16 and 20 over time.

The germline V gene has CDR1 SGHTA and CDR2 FQGNSA. The trim removed 5 bases at V and 7 bases at J, leaving 4 bases unmatched. CDR3 length: 13 residues. The TCR comes from a person between 18 and 69 years old in good health. The sequencing input was blood. This rearrangement joins TRBV7-2 to TRBJ1-2, with 10 positions matching TRBD1. Here the CDR3 reads CASSPGQGGGYTF. The CDR3 DNA reads TGTGCCAGCAGCCCTGGACAGGGGGGTGGCTACACCTTC.